The entry below gives a single TCR beta chain sequence along with its context. J was trimmed by 4 bases and V by 5 bases; bases with no gene match: 18. Germline CDR1 is SEHNR and CDR2 is FQNEAQ (reference sequence). The CDR3 is 18 residues long. The data were obtained in a study of blood T cell repertoires in COVID-19. Study overall: T cells, B-cell-depleted T cells, or PBMCs provided the cDNA or gDNA that served as material.

Clinical histories supplied by participants themselves formed the basis of cohort assignment. Authors' data handling: The authors estimated nucleated cell counts from reference gene primer amplification. TCRdb's table, derived via immunoSEQ multiplex PCR, lists solely in-frame clones and lacks some. Clone size and V and J calls were adopted from that table, with D and trimming inferred from the DNA. The table has under 300,000 clones, over 75% seen once; the top ten hold roughly 15%. The sequence was collected from a man between 18 and 29 years old who had recovered from COVID-19. Sequencing used PBMCs or T cells enriched from blood (not recorded which). V and J are TRBV7-9 and TRBJ1-2, with TRBD1 identical over 8 bases. The CDR3 sequence: CASSDSRDGGQAIYGYTF. DNA for the CDR3: TGTGCCAGCAGCGACTCCCGGGACGGGGGACAGGCGATCTATGGCTACACCTTC.